These T cell receptor beta chains were read from a single sample in a study of T cells after yellow fever vaccination. In TCRdb, the 5' RACE reads were re-called with MiXCR into one record per CDR3 protein. The data show 550,000 to 750,000 distinct CDR3 sequences, with roughly 13% seen just once and 11% to 15% held by the top ten. The specimen was PBMCs, collected on the day of the yellow fever booster vaccination. All receptors come from a man under 40 who received the YFV17D yellow fever vaccine. The CDR3 runs from the conserved cysteine through the conserved F or W. A D gene is named only where the DNA matches it firmly. Only part of the rows carry a size: once, few, many, or a class if the clone is expanded.

>many|TRBV4-1|NA|TRBJ2-3
CASSLAGGRTSTDTQYF
TGCGCCAGCAGCCTCGCAGGGGGGCGCACTAGCACAGATACGCAGTATTTT
>few|TRBV5-1|TRBD2|TRBJ2-1
CASSPPGLAEMSSYNEQFF
TGCGCCAGCAGCCCCCCGGGACTAGCGGAAATGAGCTCCTACAATGAGCAGTTCTTC
>few|TRBV29-1|NA|TRBJ2-3
CSVLHQGFTDTQYF
TGCAGCGTTCTACACCAGGGGTTCACAGATACGCAGTATTTT
>NA|TRBV20-1|TRBD2|TRBJ2-1
CCAPEQRGRAANEQFF
TGCTGTGCTCCAGAACAGCGCGGGAGGGCCGCCAATGAGCAGTTCTTC
>NA|TRBV19|NA|TRBJ2-6
CASSYKSGANVLTF
TGTGCCAGTAGCTACAAATCTGGGGCCAACGTCCTGACTTTC
>NA|TRBV12-3/TRBV12-4|NA|TRBJ2-1
CASSLGPFSYNEQFF
TGTGCCAGCAGCTTGGGACCTTTCTCCTACAATGAGCAGTTCTTC
>NA|TRBV6-2/TRBV6-3|TRBD1|TRBJ1-1
CASSYSRTGGTTEAFF
TGTGCCAGCAGTTACTCGAGAACAGGGGGTACCACTGAAGCTTTCTTT
>few|TRBV11-2|NA|TRBJ2-1
CASSLIDEYNEQFF
TGTGCCAGCAGCTTAATCGACGAATACAATGAGCAGTTCTTC
>few|TRBV20-1|TRBD1|TRBJ2-4
CSASTGGASKNIQYF
TGCAGTGCCTCCACAGGGGGCGCCTCCAAAAACATTCAGTACTTC
>many|TRBV12-3/TRBV12-4|TRBD2|TRBJ2-7
CASSLSGGGYEQYF
TGTGCCAGCAGCCTCAGCGGGGGGGGCTACGAGCAGTACTTC
>many|TRBV14|TRBD2|TRBJ2-3
CASSQDLQAAGGRTDTQYF
TGTGCCAGCAGCCAAGATCTCCAGGCAGCGGGAGGGCGTACAGATACGCAGTATTTT
>NA|TRBV20-1|TRBD2|TRBJ2-3
CSATGTSGTYTQYF
TGCAGTGCTACCGGGACTAGCGGGACATATACGCAGTATTTT
>NA|TRBV24-1|TRBD1|TRBJ1-2
CATSDSDRDYGYTF
TGTGCCACCAGTGATTCCGACAGGGACTATGGCTACACCTTC
>NA|TRBV5-6|NA|TRBJ2-6
CASSLLARLAGANVLTF
TGTGCCAGCAGCTTACTCGCTCGATTAGCCGGGGCCAACGTCCTGACTTTC
>NA|TRBV5-1|TRBD2|TRBJ2-2
CASSPTSGTNTGELFF
TGCGCCAGCAGCCCAACTAGCGGCACGAACACCGGGGAGCTGTTTTTT
>NA|TRBV13|TRBD1|TRBJ2-1
CASSPYRGNEQFF
TGTGCCAGCAGCCCGTACAGGGGGAATGAGCAGTTCTTC
>many|TRBV7-6|TRBD2|TRBJ2-2
CASSLGTSGITGELFF
TGTGCCAGCAGCTTAGGGACTAGCGGGATCACCGGGGAGCTGTTTTTT
>few|TRBV20-1|TRBD2|TRBJ2-5
CSATGTSGRNQETQYF
TGCAGTGCAACCGGGACTAGCGGCCGAAATCAAGAGACCCAGTACTTC
>few|TRBV12-5|NA|TRBJ2-4
CASGPSRGKGIQYF
TGTGCTAGTGGCCCCTCCCGAGGGAAGGGCATTCAGTACTTC
>NA|TRBV4-2|TRBD2|TRBJ2-4
CASSQEWDSGVAKNIQYF
TGTGCCAGCAGCCAAGAGTGGGATAGCGGGGTAGCCAAAAACATTCAGTACTTC
>NA|TRBV20-1|NA|TRBJ2-2
CSARAGVDTGELFF
TGCAGTGCTAGAGCGGGAGTGGACACCGGGGAGCTGTTTTTT
>NA|TRBV5-4|NA|TRBJ1-4
CASSPTHQPTNEKLFF
TGTGCCAGCAGCCCGACTCACCAGCCAACTAATGAAAAACTGTTTTTT
>few|TRBV7-2|NA|TRBJ2-3
CASSRSGLYTDTQYF
TGTGCCAGCAGTCGATCGGGACTTTACACAGATACGCAGTATTTT
>few|TRBV7-9|NA|TRBJ2-7
CASSSRDRRNHEQYF
TGTGCCAGCAGCTCCCGGGACCGCAGAAACCACGAGCAGTACTTC
>NA|TRBV7-8|NA|TRBJ2-3
CASSLSRQADTQYF
TGTGCCAGCAGCTTATCGCGTCAGGCAGATACGCAGTATTTT
>few|TRBV5-4|TRBD1|TRBJ2-2
CASSLENRGTGELFF
TGTGCCAGCAGCTTGGAAAACAGGGGCACCGGGGAGCTGTTTTTT
>NA|TRBV20-1|NA|TRBJ2-6
CSAAGAQLSGANVLTF
TGCAGTGCCGCAGGGGCACAGCTATCTGGGGCCAACGTCCTGACTTTC